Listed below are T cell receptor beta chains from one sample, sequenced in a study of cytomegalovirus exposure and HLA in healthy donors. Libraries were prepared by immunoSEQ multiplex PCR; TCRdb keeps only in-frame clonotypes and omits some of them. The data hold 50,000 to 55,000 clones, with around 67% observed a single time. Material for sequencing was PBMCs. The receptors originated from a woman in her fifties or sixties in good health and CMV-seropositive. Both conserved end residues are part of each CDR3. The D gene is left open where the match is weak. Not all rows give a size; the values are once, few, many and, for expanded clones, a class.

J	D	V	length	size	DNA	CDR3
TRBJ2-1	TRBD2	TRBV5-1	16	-	TGCGCCAGCAGCTTGGTGGGGACTAGCGGGACCAATGAGCAGTTCTTC	CASSLVGTSGTNEQFF
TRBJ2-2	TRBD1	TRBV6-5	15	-	TGTGCCAGCAGCAAGGACAGGGCGAACACCGGGGAGCTGTTTTTT	CASSKDRANTGELFF
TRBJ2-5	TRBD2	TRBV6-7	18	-	TGTGCCAGCAGTTACCCTGGCGTGGCTAGCGGACCCCAAGAGACCCAGTACTTC	CASSYPGVASGPQETQYF
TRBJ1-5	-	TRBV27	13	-	TGTGCCAGCAGTAGACAGGCAGATCAGCCCCAGCATTTT	CASSRQADQPQHF
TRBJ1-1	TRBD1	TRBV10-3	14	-	TGTGCCATCAGTGGGGGGACAGGGGCCACTGAAGCTTTCTTT	CAISGGTGATEAFF
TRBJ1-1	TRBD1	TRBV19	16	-	TGTGCCAGTAGTACCCGGGACAGGGTATTTTTTCGGGAAGCTTTCTTT	CASSTRDRVFFREAFF
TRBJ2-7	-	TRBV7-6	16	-	TGTGCCAGCAGCTTAGAACTCGGGACACTCTCCTACGAGCAGTACTTC	CASSLELGTLSYEQYF
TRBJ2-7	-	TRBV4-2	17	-	TGTGCCAGCAGCCAAGAGCCCCAGATCAGTACCTCCTACGAGCAGTACTTC	CASSQEPQISTSYEQYF
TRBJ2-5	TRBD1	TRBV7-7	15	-	TGTGCCAGCAGCGCCAACAGGGGCGTTGGGGAGACCCAGTACTTC	CASSANRGVGETQYF
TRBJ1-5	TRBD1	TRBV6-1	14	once	TGTGCCAGCAGCCCAGGACAGGGGGGGCAGCCCCAGCATTTT	CASSPGQGGQPQHF
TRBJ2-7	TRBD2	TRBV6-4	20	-	TGTGCCAGCAGGACGACTAGCTCCCTCGCCCCCTTCGTCCTAACCCACGAGCAGTACTTC	CASRTTSSLAPFVLTHEQYF
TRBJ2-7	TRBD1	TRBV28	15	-	TGTGCCAGTATTCTCCAGGGACAGGGCCCCGGCGAGCAGTACTTC	CASILQGQGPGEQYF
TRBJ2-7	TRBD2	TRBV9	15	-	TGTGCCAGCAGCGTAGGCCCGGGGGGAACCTACGAGCAGTACTTC	CASSVGPGGTYEQYF
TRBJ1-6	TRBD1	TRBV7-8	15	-	TGTGCCAGCAGAGTCTCCGGGACAGATAATTCACCCCTCCACTTT	CASRVSGTDNSPLHF
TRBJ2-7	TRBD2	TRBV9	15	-	TGTGCCAGCAGCAGTGGGGCGGGGGGGCCCTACGAGCAGTACTTC	CASSSGAGGPYEQYF
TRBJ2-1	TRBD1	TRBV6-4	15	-	TGTGCCAGCAGTTCCCCGGGACAGGGGTCCAATGAGCAGTTCTTC	CASSSPGQGSNEQFF
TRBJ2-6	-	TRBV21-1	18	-	TGTGCCAGCAGCAAAAACGAGACAGGGAAGGCCGGGGCCAACGTCCTGACTTTC	CASSKNETGKAGANVLTF
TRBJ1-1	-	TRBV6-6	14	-	TGTGCCAGCACCTACCGAACAGATGGCACTGAAGCTTTCTTT	CASTYRTDGTEAFF
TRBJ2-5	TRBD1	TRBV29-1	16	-	TGCAGCGTTGAAGGGTTACGGGACAGGGGGGAGGAGACCCAGTACTTC	CSVEGLRDRGEETQYF
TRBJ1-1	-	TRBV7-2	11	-	TGTGCCAGCAGCTTAGGAGGGGAAGCTTTCTTT	CASSLGGEAFF
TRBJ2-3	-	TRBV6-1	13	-	TGTGCAGAAGGGGGGGCAGGGGTGGATACGCAGTATTTT	CAEGGAGVDTQYF
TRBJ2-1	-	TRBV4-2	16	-	TGTGCCAGCAGCCCCTTGGGGGACACGGGCGTAAATGAGCAGTTCTTC	CASSPLGDTGVNEQFF
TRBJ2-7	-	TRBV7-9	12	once	TGTGCCAGCAGCCTGGGCGAGTACGAGCAGTACTTC	CASSLGEYEQYF
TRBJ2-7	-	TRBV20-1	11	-	TGCAGTGCTAGAAAGGGGCTCGAGCAGTACTTC	CSARKGLEQYF
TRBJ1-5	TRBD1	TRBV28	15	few	TGTGCCAGCAGTTTATTCGCGACAGGGTATCAGCCCCAGCATTTT	CASSLFATGYQPQHF
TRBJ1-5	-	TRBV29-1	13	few	TGCAGCGTCATGACAGGAGGCAATCAGCCCCAGCATTTT	CSVMTGGNQPQHF
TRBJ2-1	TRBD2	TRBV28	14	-	TGTGCCAGCCGGGCTAGCGGGAGACCCCGCGAGCAGTTCTTC	CASRASGRPREQFF
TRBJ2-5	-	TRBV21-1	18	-	TGTGCCAGCAGCAAAAGGAGGGTGGGACTACCAAATCAAGAGACCCAGTACTTC	CASSKRRVGLPNQETQYF
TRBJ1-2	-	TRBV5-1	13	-	TGCGCCAGCAGCTTTGACAGGAACTATGGCTACACCTTC	CASSFDRNYGYTF
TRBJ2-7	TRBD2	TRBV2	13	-	TGTGCCAGCAACCGGGGACTAGGCTACGAGCAGTACTTC	CASNRGLGYEQYF
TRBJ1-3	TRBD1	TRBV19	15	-	TGTGCCAGTAGTGCCAGGGGGGCTGCTGGAAACACCATATATTTT	CASSARGAAGNTIYF
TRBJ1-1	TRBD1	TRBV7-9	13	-	TGTGCCAGCAACGAAATTCAGGGGGCAAGAGCTTTCTTT	CASNEIQGARAFF
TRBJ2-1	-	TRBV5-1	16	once	TGCGCCAGCAGCTTGGTTGCGGGTAGCTCCTACAATGAGCAGTTCTTC	CASSLVAGSSYNEQFF
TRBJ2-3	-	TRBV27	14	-	TGTGCCAGCAGCCCCCAGCGGGCCACAGATACGCAGTATTTT	CASSPQRATDTQYF
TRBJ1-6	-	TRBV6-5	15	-	TGTGCCAGCACCCGGACAGCCAACTATAATTCACCCCTCCACTTT	CASTRTANYNSPLHF
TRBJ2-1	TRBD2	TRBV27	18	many	TGTGCCAGCAGTTTATGGAATCCGGGACTAGCGGGCTACAATGAGCAGTTCTTC	CASSLWNPGLAGYNEQFF